The rows below give T cell receptor beta chains drawn from one sample of a study of blood T cell repertoires in COVID-19. Data came from immunoSEQ multiplex PCR; TCRdb stores just in-frame clones and leaves some out. The sample carries approximately 110,000 clones, around 85% recorded once. The specimen was peripheral blood. The receptors were sampled from an elderly woman with COVID-19, enrolled during active disease. The CDR3 runs from the conserved cysteine through the conserved F or W. A D gene is named only where the DNA matches it firmly. For some rows the clone size is stated as once, few or many, or as a class when expanded; others skip it.

TRBV5-1,TRBJ2-1,-,TRBD2,TGCGCCAGCAGCTTTCGGACTAGCGGGCGTAGCTCCTACAATGAGCAGTTCTTC,CASSFRTSGRSSYNEQFF
TRBV10-3,TRBJ1-1,-,-,TGTGCCATCAGTGGGGGAGGTTACACTGAAGCTTTCTTT,CAISGGGYTEAFF
TRBV3-1/TRBV3-2,TRBJ2-1,-,-,TGTGCCAGCAGCCAACCTTACAATGAGCAGTTCTTC,CASSQPYNEQFF
TRBV5-1,TRBJ1-5,-,TRBD1,TGCGCCAGCAGCCGACTCCCCCTATCGACAGGGGGCAATCAGCCCCAGCATTTT,CASSRLPLSTGGNQPQHF
TRBV7-2,TRBJ1-6,-,TRBD1,TGTGCCAGCAGACCTCAGGGGGCTTTTTCACCCCTCCACTTT,CASRPQGAFSPLHF
TRBV10-3,TRBJ2-2,-,TRBD2,TGTGCCATCGCTAGCGGGACTACAAACACCGGGGAGCTGTTTTTT,CAIASGTTNTGELFF
TRBV9,TRBJ2-2,-,TRBD1,TGTGCCAGCACACAGGGGTTCGCCGGGGAGCTGTTTTTT,CASTQGFAGELFF
TRBV19,TRBJ2-6,-,TRBD1,TGTGCCAGTGCTTCGACAGGGAGCGGGGCCAACGTCCTGACTTTC,CASASTGSGANVLTF
TRBV4-2,TRBJ1-6,-,-,TGTGCCAGCAGCCAAGGAGGAAATGGGTCACCCCTCCACTTT,CASSQGGNGSPLHF
TRBV19,TRBJ1-5,few,-,TGTGCCAGTAGTCCGAGGGAGATAAATCAGCCCCAGCATTTT,CASSPREINQPQHF
TRBV28,TRBJ2-7,-,TRBD1,TGTGCCAGCACCGGACAGGGCTCCTACGAGCAGTACTTC,CASTGQGSYEQYF
TRBV7-8,TRBJ1-3,-,TRBD1,TGTGCCAGCAGCTCCGGGACAGGGGGTGGTGGAAACACCATATATTTT,CASSSGTGGGGNTIYF
TRBV6-1,TRBJ2-7,-,-,TGTGCCAGCAGTGAATGGGCCGAACAGGGCGAGCAGTACTTC,CASSEWAEQGEQYF
TRBV6-5,TRBJ1-2,-,TRBD1,TGTGCCAGCAACCGGGACAGACTCAAGATTGGAGGCTACACCTTC,CASNRDRLKIGGYTF
TRBV5-1,TRBJ1-1,once,-,TGCGCCAGCAGCTTGGTGTCAGGTCGACAGGAAACTGAAGCTTTCTTT,CASSLVSGRQETEAFF
TRBV7-2,TRBJ1-1,-,-,TGTGCCAGCAGTTCGAGCCCCCGTCGGACTGAAGCTTTCTTT,CASSSSPRRTEAFF
TRBV28,TRBJ1-5,few,-,TGTGCCAGCAGGATTGCAGGGAATAGCAATCAGCCCCAGCATTTT,CASRIAGNSNQPQHF
TRBV27,TRBJ2-7,-,-,TGTGCCAGCAGTTTGGTGCAGGCCTCCTACGAGCAGTACTTC,CASSLVQASYEQYF
TRBV7-2,TRBJ1-2,-,-,TGTGCCAGCAGCTTAGTATCAGGGAATGGCTACACCTTC,CASSLVSGNGYTF
TRBV3-1/TRBV3-2,TRBJ2-5,-,-,TGTGCCAGCAGCCAAAGAGCAGCCCAGGGGACCCAGTACTTC,CASSQRAAQGTQYF
TRBV28,TRBJ2-6,once,TRBD2,TGTGCCAGCAGTCTACCGGGACTAGCGGGAGGGTATGGGGCCAACGTCCTGACTTTC,CASSLPGLAGGYGANVLTF
TRBV3-1/TRBV3-2,TRBJ1-3,-,-,TGTGCCAGCAGCCAAAGACTGACCGATAGCTCTGGAAACACCATATATTTT,CASSQRLTDSSGNTIYF
TRBV6-6,TRBJ2-6,few,-,TGTGCCAGCAGTCAACGGGTTTCTGGGGCCAACGTCCTGACTTTC,CASSQRVSGANVLTF
TRBV5-1,TRBJ1-2,-,TRBD1,TGCGCCAGCAGCCCGTCGGGACAGGGGTACTATGGCTACACCTTC,CASSPSGQGYYGYTF
TRBV5-4,TRBJ2-2,-,TRBD2,TGTGCCAGCGCCCCGGCGGGAGGGAATGGCGGGGAGCTGTTTTTT,CASAPAGGNGGELFF
TRBV2,TRBJ2-2,few,TRBD1,TGTGCCAGCAGTGTCGAGACAGGGGTTTTCACCGGGGAGCTGTTTTTT,CASSVETGVFTGELFF
TRBV19,TRBJ1-5,-,-,TGTGCCAGTAGTATAGTGGAGGGTCACCGCAATCAGCCCCAGCATTTT,CASSIVEGHRNQPQHF
TRBV7-3,TRBJ2-5,-,TRBD2,TGTGCCAGCAGCTTAGGGGCGGGAGGAATCGAGACCCAGTACTTC,CASSLGAGGIETQYF
TRBV7-2,TRBJ2-3,-,TRBD2,TGTGCCAGCAGCTCTCGGACTAGCGGTCCCACAGATACGCAGTATTTT,CASSSRTSGPTDTQYF
TRBV6-5,TRBJ2-5,-,TRBD2,TGTGCCAGCAGTTCTAGCGGGAGTTTTCAAGAGACCCAGTACTTC,CASSSSGSFQETQYF
TRBV18,TRBJ1-5,-,TRBD1,TGTGCCAGCTCACCGACAGGGCACAGCAATCAGCCCCAGCATTTT,CASSPTGHSNQPQHF
TRBV28,TRBJ2-1,-,-,TGTGCCAGCAGGTTGGAGGGACCGGGGCAGTTCTTC,CASRLEGPGQFF
TRBV9,TRBJ1-6,-,-,TGTGCCAGCAGCGCCTCCGACACTTCACCCCTCCACTTT,CASSASDTSPLHF
TRBV6-5,TRBJ2-7,-,-,TGTGCCAGCAGCATCCTTGGGGCTAACTCCTACGAGCAGTACTTC,CASSILGANSYEQYF
TRBV19,TRBJ1-1,-,-,TGTGCCAGTAGTATCCCCTCGGGCACTGAAGCTTTCTTT,CASSIPSGTEAFF
TRBV3-1/TRBV3-2,TRBJ1-1,-,-,TGTGCCAGCAGCCCCGGACAGAACACTGAAGCTTTCTTT,CASSPGQNTEAFF
TRBV7-2,TRBJ2-2,-,TRBD1,TGTGCCAGCCTCGAACAGGGGACGCCCGGGGAGCTGTTTTTT,CASLEQGTPGELFF
TRBV5-1,TRBJ1-2,-,-,TGCGCCAGCAGCTTGGGTCAGGTCGACTATGGCTACACCTTC,CASSLGQVDYGYTF
TRBV5-6,TRBJ2-4,-,TRBD1,TGTGCCAGCAGCCTATGGACAGGGCGGAACATTCAGTACTTC,CASSLWTGRNIQYF
TRBV5-6,TRBJ2-7,-,TRBD1,TGTGCCAGCAGCTTGTCACAGGGGGCCAGATCACCCTCCCCCGAGCAGTACTTC,CASSLSQGARSPSPEQYF
TRBV7-8,TRBJ2-5,-,TRBD1,TGTGCCAGCAGCCCACTCTTGACAGGGGTGCAAGAGACCCAGTACTTC,CASSPLLTGVQETQYF
TRBV5-1,TRBJ1-1,-,-,TGCGCCAGCAGCTTCGGCGGGGAAGGGACTGAAGCTTTCTTT,CASSFGGEGTEAFF
TRBV12-3/TRBV12-4,TRBJ2-4,-,-,TGTGCCAGCGGGGGGGCCAAAAACATTCAGTACTTC,CASGGAKNIQYF
TRBV7-9,TRBJ1-5,-,-,TGTGCCAGCAGCTTATTAGGAGGGGCCGGGGAGCCCCAGCATTTT,CASSLLGGAGEPQHF
TRBV5-4,TRBJ2-2,-,-,TGTGCCAGCAGCTTGGCGGGTGCGGGCCCCGGGGAGCTGTTTTTT,CASSLAGAGPGELFF
TRBV28,TRBJ2-5,-,TRBD1,TGTGCCAGCAGTTTATATTTAGGGAGGCAGGGGGCTAGAGAAGAGACCCAGTACTTC,CASSLYLGRQGAREETQYF